The clone carrying this T cell receptor beta chain was seen a few times. Its cognate antigen is unknown. PCR amplification relied on 60 Vbeta primers (plus 13 Jbeta primers). TCRdb's table, derived via immunoSEQ multiplex PCR, lists solely in-frame clones and lacks some. The profile shows some 150,000 clones, 70% to 80% of them singletons. The ends were cut back, 3 bases at V and 3 bases at J, with 11 bases in the middle. The length of the CDR3 is 14 residues. Germline CDR1 reads MGHRA; CDR2 reads YSYEKL. This sample is part of a study of cytomegalovirus exposure and HLA in healthy donors. Study-wide findings and caveats: Most subjects' HLA-A and HLA-B alleles were reportedly predicted from TCR beta sequences.

This receptor was taken from a man aged 18 to 30 in good health and CMV-seropositive. The source material was PBMCs. The chain couples TRBV4-1 to TRBJ2-5; a weak D match, TRBD2 (6 bases). CDR3: CASSHLGLKETQYF. The CDR3 DNA follows: TGCGCCAGCAGCCACCTGGGACTCAAAGAGACCCAGTACTTC.